The 5 T cell receptor beta chains listed next were all sequenced from one sample in a study of early T cells in non-severe SARS-CoV-2 infection. Via MiXCR, TCRdb re-called the 5' RACE reads, giving one row per CDR3 protein. The sample comprises about 48,000 distinct CDR3 sequences, under 7.5% of which are singletons, and approximately 6.3% rests with the top ten. This sample comprised whole blood, obtained at baseline. These receptors came from an adult who was a healthcare worker with PCR-confirmed SARS-CoV-2 infection or an uninfected control (not recorded which).

The chain combines TRBV19 with TRBJ2-1; D unresolved. Germline CDR1 and CDR2: LNHDA and SQIVND (reference sequence). Trimming left V 4 bases short and J 5 bases short, with 9 bases between. This CDR3 is 13 amino acids long. The CDR3 nucleotides are TGTGCCAGTAGTACGCTCACTAACAATGAGCAGTTCTTC. This sequence encodes CASSTLTNNEQFF.

This clonotype was counted at least ten times. In DNA, the CDR3 is TGCGCCAGCAGCCAAGAGTCTGCGCGTGCCTACGAGCAGTACTTC. Translated: CASSQESARAYEQYF. This chain links TRBV4-1 with TRBJ2-7; D is uncertain. The CDR3 totals 15 residues. Germline loops: CDR1 MGHRA, CDR2 YSYEKL. The V and J ends lost 0 bases and 2 bases respectively, with 11 bases between them.

The CDR3 loop is CAISTGTGTHEQYF. CDR3 sequence (DNA): TGTGCCATCAGTACCGGGACAGGGACCCACGAGCAGTACTTC. The chain has TRBV10-3 and TRBJ2-7; 9 nucleotides agree with TRBD1. From germline, CDR1 is ENHRY and CDR2 SYGVKD. V was pared by 5 bases and J by 5 bases, with 7 bases of the junction left unmatched. The CDR3 extends over 14 amino acids.

CDR3 coding DNA: TGTGCCAGCAGCTCGGGACTAGCCTCCCGGACCGGGGAGCTGTTTTTT. Its protein product is CASSSGLASRTGELFF. The chain joins TRBV11-2 to TRBJ2-2; the match to TRBD2 covers 9 bases. The germline gives CDR1 SGHAT, CDR2 FQNNGV. V was pared by 4 bases and J by 5 bases, with 8 bases of the junction left unmatched. This CDR3 comprises 16 residues.

This clonotype was seen more than once but under ten times. This chain joins TRBV10-3 and TRBJ1-1; 7 bases line up with TRBD1. Germline CDR1 and CDR2: ENHRY and SYGVKD. The CDR3 is 14 residues long. V lost 6 bases, J lost 6 bases, and 10 bases stayed unmatched. The CDR3 protein is CAISQRQGSSEAFF. CDR3 coding DNA: TGTGCCATCAGCCAAAGACAGGGTAGTTCTGAAGCTTTCTTT.